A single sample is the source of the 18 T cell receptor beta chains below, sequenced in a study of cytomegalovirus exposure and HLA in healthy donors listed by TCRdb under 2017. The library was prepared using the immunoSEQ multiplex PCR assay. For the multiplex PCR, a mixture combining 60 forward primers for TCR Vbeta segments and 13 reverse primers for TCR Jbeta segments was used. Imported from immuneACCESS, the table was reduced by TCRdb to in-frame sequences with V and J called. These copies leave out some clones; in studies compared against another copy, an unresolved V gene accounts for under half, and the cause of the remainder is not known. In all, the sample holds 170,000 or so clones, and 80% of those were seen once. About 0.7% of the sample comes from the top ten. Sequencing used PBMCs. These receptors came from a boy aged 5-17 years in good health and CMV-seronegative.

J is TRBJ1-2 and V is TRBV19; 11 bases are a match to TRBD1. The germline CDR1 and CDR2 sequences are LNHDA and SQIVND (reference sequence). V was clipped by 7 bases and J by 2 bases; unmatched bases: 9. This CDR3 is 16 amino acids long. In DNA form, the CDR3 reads TGTGCCAGTACCTCACCAGGGACAGGGGGGAACTATGGCTACACCTTC. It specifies CASTSPGTGGNYGYTF.

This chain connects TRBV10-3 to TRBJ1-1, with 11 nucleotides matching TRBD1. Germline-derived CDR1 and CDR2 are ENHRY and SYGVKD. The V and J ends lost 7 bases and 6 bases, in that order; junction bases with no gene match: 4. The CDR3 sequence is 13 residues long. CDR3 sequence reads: CAINRDRGAEAFF. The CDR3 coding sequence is TGTGCCATCAACAGGGACAGGGGGGCTGAAGCTTTCTTT.

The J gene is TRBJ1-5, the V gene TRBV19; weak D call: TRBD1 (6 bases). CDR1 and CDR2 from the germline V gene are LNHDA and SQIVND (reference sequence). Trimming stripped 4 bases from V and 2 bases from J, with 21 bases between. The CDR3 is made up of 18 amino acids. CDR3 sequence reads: CASSKALSRGSGNQPQHF. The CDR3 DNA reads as TGTGCCAGTAGTAAGGCATTGAGCAGGGGTTCAGGCAATCAGCCCCAGCATTTT.

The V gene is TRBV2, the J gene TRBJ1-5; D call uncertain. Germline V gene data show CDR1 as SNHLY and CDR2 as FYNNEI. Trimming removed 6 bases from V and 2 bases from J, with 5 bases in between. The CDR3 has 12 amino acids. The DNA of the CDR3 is TGTGCCAGCAGAGAGGGCAATCAGCCCCAGCATTTT. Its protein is CASREGNQPQHF.

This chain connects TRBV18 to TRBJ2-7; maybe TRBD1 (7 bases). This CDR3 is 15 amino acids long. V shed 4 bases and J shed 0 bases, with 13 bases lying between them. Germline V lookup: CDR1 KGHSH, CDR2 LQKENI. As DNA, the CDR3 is TGTGCCAGCTCACTCGCGGGGACAGCCTCCTACGAGCAGTACTTC. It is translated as CASSLAGTASYEQYF.

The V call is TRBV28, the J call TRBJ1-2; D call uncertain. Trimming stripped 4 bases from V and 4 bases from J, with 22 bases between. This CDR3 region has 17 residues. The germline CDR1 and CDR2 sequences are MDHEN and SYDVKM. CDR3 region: CASSSSRSPRTPYGYTF. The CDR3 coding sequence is TGTGCCAGCAGTTCATCCCGTAGCCCAAGAACCCCCTATGGCTACACCTTC.

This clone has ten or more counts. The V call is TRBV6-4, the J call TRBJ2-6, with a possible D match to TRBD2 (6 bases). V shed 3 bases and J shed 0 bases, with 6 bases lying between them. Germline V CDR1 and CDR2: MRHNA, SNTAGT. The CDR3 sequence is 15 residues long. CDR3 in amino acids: CASSEAGSGANVLTF. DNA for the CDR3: TGTGCCAGCAGTGAAGCGGGCTCTGGGGCCAACGTCCTGACTTTC.

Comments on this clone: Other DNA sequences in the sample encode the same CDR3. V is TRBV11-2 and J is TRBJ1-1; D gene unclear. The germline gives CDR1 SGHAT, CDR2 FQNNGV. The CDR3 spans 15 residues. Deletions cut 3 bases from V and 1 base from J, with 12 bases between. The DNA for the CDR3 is TGTGCCAGCAGCTTGTTGACGGGGTCGAACACTGAAGCTTTCTTT. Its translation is CASSLLTGSNTEAFF.

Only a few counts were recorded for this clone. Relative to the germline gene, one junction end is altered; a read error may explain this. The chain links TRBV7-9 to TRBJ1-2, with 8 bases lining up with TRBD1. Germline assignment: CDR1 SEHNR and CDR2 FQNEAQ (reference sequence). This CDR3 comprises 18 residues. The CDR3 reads CSSSATTTGVLHNYGYTF. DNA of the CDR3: TGTTCCAGCAGCGCGACGACGACAGGGGTCCTCCATAACTATGGCTACACCTTC.

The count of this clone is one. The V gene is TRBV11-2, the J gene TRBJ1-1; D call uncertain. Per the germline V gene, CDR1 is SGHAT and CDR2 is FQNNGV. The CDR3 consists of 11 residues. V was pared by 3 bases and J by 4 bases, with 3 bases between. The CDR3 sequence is CASSFLTEAFF. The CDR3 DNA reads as TGTGCCAGCAGCTTCCTCACTGAAGCTTTCTTT.

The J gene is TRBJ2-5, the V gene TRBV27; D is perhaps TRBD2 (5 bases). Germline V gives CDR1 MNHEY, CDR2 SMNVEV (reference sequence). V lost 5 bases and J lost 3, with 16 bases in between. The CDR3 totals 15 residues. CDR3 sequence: CASSPSGVSKETQYF. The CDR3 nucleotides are TGTGCCAGCAGTCCCTCCGGGGTCTCAAAAGAGACCCAGTACTTC.

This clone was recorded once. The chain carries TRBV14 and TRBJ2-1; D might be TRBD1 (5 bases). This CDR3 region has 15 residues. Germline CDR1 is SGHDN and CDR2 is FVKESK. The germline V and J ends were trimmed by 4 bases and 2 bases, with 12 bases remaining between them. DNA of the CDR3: TGTGCCAGCAGCCCCAGGGATAGCCCCTACAATGAGCAGTTCTTC. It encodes CASSPRDSPYNEQFF. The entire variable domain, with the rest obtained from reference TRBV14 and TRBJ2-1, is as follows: EAGVTQFPSHSVIEKGQTVTLRCDPISGHDNLYWYRRVMGKEIKFLLHFVKESKQDESGMPNNRFLAERTGGTYSTLKVQPAELEDSGVYFCASSPRDSPYNEQFFGPGTRLTVL.

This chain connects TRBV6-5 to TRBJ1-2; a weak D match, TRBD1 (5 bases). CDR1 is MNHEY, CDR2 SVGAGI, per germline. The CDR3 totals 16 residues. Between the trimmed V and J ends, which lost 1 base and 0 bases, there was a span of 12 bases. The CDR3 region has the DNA TGTGCCAGCAGTTACTGGGGGGGTGGACCTAACTATGGCTACACCTTC. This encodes CASSYWGGGPNYGYTF.

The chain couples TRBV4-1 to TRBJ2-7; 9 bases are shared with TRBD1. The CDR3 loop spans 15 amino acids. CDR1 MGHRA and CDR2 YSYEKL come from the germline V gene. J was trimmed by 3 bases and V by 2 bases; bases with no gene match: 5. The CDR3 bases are TGCGCCAGCAGCCAAACCGGGACAGGGATCTACGAGCAGTACTTC. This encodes CASSQTGTGIYEQYF.

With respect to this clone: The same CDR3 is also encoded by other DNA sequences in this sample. DNA for the CDR3: TGTGCCAGCAGTTACAATCGTCAGGGAGGAGAGACCCAGTACTTC. Protein product: CASSYNRQGGETQYF. The J gene is TRBJ2-5, the V gene TRBV6-6, with TRBD2 as a possible D gene (6 bases). Germline V CDR1 and CDR2: MNHNY, SVGAGI (reference sequence). Trimming removed 2 bases from V and 4 bases from J, with 14 bases in between. CDR3 length equals 15 residues.

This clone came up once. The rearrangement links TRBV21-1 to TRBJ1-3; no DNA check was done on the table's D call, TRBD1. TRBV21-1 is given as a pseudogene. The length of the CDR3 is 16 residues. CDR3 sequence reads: CASSKGQLHSGNTIYF. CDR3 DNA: TGTGCCAGCAGCAAGGGACAGCTCCACTCTGGAAACACCATATATTTT.

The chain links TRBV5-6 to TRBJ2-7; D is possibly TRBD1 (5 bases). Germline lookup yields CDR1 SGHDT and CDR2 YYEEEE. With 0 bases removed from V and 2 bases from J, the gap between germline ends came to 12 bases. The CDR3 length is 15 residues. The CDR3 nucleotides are TGTGCCAGCAGCTTGGGGGGAACAGGCACCTACGAGCAGTACTTC. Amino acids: CASSLGGTGTYEQYF.

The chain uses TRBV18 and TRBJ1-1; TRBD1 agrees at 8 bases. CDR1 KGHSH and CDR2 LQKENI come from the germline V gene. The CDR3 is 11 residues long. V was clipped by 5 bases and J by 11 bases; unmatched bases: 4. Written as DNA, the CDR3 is TGTGCCAGCTCATCGGACAGGGCTGCTTTCTTT. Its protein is CASSSDRAAFF.